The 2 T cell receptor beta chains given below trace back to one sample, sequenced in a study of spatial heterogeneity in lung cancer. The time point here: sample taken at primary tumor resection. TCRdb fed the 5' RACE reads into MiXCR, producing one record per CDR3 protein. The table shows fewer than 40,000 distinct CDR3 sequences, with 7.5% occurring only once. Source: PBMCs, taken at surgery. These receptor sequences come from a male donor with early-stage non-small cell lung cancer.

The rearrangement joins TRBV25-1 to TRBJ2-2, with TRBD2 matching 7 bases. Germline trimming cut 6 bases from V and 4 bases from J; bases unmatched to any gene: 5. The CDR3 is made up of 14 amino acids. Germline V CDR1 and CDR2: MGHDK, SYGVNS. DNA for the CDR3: TGTGCCAGCAGGGCGGGAGCGGGCACCGGGGAGCTGTTTTTT. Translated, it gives CASRAGAGTGELFF.

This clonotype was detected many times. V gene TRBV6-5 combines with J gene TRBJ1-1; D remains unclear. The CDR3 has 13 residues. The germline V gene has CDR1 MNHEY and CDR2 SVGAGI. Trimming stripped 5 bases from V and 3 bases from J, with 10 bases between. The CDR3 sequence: CASSLQKDTEAFF. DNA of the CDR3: TGTGCCAGCAGTCTACAGAAGGACACTGAAGCTTTCTTT.